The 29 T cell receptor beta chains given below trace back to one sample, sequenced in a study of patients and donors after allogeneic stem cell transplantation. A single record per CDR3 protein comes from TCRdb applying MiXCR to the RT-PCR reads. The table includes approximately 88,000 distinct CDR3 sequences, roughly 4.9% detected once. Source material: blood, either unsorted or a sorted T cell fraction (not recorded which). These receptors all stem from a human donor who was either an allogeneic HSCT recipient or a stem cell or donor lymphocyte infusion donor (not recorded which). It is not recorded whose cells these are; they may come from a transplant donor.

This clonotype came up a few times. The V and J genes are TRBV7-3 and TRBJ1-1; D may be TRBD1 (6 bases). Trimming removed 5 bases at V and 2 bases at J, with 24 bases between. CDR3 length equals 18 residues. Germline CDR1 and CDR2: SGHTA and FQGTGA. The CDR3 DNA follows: TGTGCCAGCAGCACAAGGCCCCCCGAGGGGGGGGCCAACACTGAAGCTTTCTTT. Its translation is CASSTRPPEGGANTEAFF.

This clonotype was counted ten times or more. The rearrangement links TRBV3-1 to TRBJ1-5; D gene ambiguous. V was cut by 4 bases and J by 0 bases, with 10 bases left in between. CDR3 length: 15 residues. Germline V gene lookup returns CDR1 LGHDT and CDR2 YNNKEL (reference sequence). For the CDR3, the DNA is TGTGCCAGCAGCCCCGGGAGGTCTAGCAATCAGCCCCAGCATTTT. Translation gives CASSPGRSSNQPQHF.

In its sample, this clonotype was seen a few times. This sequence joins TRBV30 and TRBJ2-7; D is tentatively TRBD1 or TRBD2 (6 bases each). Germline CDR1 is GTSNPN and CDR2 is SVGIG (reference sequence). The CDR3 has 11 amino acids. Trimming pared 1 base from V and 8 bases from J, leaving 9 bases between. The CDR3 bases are TGTGCCTGGAGTGATGGGGGGCAGCAGTACTTC. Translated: CAWSDGGQQYF.

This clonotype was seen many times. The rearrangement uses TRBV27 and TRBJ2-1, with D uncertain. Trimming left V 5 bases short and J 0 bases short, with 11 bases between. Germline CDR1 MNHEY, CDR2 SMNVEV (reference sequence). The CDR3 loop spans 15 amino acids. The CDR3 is CASSITSSSYNEQFF. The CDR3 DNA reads TGTGCCAGCAGTATTACTTCGAGCTCCTACAATGAGCAGTTCTTC.

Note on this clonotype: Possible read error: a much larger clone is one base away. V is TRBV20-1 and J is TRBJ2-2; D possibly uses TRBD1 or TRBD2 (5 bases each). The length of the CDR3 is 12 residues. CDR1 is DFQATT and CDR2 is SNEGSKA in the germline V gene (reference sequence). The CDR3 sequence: CSAPVGTGELIF. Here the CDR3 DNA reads TGCAGTGCTCCCGTGGGGACCGGGGAGCTGATTTTT.

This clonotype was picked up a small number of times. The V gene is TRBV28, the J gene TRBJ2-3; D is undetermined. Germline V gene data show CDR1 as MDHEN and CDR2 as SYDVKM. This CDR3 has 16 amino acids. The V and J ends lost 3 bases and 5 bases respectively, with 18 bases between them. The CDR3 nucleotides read TGTGCCAGCAGTTTGAGCTCCCAAGGTTCATTAGATACGCAGTATTTT. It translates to CASSLSSQGSLDTQYF.

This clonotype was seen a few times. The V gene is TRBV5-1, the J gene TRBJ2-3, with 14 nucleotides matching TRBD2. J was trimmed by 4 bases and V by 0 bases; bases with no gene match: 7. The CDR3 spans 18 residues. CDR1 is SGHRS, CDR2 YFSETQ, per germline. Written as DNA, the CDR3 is TGCGCCAGCAGCTTGGAAGGACTAGCGGGGGGAGGGGCAGATACGCAGTATTTT. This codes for CASSLEGLAGGGADTQYF.

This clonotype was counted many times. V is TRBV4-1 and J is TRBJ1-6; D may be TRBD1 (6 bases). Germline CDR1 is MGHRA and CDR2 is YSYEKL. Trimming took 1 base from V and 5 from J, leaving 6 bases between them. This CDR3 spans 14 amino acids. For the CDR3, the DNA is TGCGCCAGCAGCCAAGGACAGGATAATTCACCCCTCCACTTT. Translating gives CASSQGQDNSPLHF.

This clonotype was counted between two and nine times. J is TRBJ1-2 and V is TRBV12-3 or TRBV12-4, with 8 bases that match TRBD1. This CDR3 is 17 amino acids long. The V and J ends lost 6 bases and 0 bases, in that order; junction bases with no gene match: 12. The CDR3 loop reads CASSPRQGKSTNYGYTF. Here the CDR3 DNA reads TGTGCCAGCAGCCCCCGACAGGGGAAGTCGACTAACTATGGCTACACCTTC.

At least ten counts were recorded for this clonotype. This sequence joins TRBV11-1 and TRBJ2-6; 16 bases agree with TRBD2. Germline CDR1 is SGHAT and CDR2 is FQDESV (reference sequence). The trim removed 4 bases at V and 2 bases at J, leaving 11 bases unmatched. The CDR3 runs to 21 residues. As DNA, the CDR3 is TGTGCCAGCAGCTCGTTTCCGGGACTAGCGGGGGGGCCTCCTGGGGCCAACGTCCTGACTTTC. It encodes CASSSFPGLAGGPPGANVLTF.

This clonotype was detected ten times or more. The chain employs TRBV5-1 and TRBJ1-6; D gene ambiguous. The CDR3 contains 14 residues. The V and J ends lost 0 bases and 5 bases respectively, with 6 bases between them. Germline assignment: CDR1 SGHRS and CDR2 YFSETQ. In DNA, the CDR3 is TGCGCCAGCAGCTTGGAACGGGATAATTCACCCCTCCACTTT. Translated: CASSLERDNSPLHF. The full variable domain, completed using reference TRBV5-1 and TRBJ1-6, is KAGVTQTPRYLIKTRGQQVTLSCSPISGHRSVSWYQQTPGQGLQFLFEYFSETQRNKGNFPGRFSGRQFSNSRSEMNVSTLELGDSALYLCASSLERDNSPLHFGNGTRLTVT.

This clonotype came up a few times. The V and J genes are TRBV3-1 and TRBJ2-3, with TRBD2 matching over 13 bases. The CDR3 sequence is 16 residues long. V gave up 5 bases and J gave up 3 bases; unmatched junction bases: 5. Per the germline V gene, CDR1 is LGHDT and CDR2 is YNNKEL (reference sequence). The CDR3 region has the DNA TGTGCCAGCAGCTCTACTAGCGGGGGGGCAACAGATACGCAGTATTTT. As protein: CASSSTSGGATDTQYF.

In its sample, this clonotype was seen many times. CDR3 region: CASSPGVGYTF. Written as DNA, the CDR3 is TGTGCCAGCAGCCCAGGGGTTGGCTACACCTTC. The rearrangement joins TRBV12-3 or TRBV12-4 to TRBJ1-2; tentative D call: TRBD1 (6 bases). The V and J ends lost 6 bases and 7 bases respectively, with 9 bases between them. The CDR3 sequence is 11 residues long.

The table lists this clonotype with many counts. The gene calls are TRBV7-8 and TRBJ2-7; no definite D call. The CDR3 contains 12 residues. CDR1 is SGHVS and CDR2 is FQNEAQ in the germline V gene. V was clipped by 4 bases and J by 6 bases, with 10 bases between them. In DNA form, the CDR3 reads TGTGCCAGCAGCTCCGGATGGGGCGAGCAGTACTTC. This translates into CASSSGWGEQYF.

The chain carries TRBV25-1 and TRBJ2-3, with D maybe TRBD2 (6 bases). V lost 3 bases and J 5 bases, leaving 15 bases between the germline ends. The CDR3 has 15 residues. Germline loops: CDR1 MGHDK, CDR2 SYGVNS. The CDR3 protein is CASSDFRTGGDTQYF. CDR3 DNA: TGTGCCAGCAGTGACTTCCGTACCGGGGGAGATACGCAGTATTTT.

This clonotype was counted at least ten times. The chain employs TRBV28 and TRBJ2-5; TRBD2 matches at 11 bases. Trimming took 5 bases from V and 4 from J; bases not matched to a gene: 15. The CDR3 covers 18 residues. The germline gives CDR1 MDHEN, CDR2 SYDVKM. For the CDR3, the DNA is TGTGCCAGCAGTCTACGACTTTCTAGCGGGGGGATAGGAGAGACCCAGTACTTC. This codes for CASSLRLSSGGIGETQYF.

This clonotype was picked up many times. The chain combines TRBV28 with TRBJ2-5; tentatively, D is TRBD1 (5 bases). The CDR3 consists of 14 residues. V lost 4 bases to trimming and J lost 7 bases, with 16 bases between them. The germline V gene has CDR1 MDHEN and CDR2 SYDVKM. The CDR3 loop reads CASSSPREGATQYF. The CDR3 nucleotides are TGTGCCAGCAGTTCCCCACGAGAAGGGGCGACCCAGTACTTC. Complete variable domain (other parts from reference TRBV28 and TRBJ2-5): DVKVTQSSRYLVKRTGEKVFLECVQDMDHENMFWYRQDPGLGLRLIYFSYDVKMKEKGDIPEGYSVSREKKERFSLILESASTNQTSMYLCASSSPREGATQYFGPGTRLLVL.

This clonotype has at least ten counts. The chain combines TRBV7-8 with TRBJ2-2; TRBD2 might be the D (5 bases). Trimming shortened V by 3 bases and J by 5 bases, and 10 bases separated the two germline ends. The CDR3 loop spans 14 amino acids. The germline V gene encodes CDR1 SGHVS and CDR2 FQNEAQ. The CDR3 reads CASSFKRGTGELFF. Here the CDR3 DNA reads TGTGCCAGCAGCTTTAAACGAGGGACCGGGGAGCTGTTTTTT.

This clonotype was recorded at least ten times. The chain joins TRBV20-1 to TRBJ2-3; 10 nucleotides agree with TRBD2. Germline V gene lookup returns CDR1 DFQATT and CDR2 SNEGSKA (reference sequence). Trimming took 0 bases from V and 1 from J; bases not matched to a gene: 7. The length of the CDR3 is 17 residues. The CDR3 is CSARDMRSGGRTDTQYF. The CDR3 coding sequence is TGCAGTGCTAGAGATATGCGTAGCGGGGGGCGCACAGATACGCAGTATTTT.

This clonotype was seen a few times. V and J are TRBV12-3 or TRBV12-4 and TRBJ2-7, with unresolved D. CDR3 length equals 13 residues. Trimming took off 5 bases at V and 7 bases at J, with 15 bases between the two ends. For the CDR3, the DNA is TGTGCCAGCAGTCTTCCCCCCACCGGGGAGCAGTACTTC. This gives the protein CASSLPPTGEQYF.

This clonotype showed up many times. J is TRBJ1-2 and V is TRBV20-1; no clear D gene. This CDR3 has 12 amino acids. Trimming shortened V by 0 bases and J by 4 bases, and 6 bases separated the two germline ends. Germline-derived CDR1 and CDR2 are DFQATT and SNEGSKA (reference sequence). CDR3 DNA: TGCAGTGCTAGAGATCACATCTATGGCTACACCTTC. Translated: CSARDHIYGYTF.

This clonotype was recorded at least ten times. In nucleotides, the CDR3 is TGTGCCAGCAGCATCGGGATTGACAATGAGCAGTTCTTC. It encodes CASSIGIDNEQFF. This chain uses TRBV5-5 with TRBJ2-1; D is perhaps TRBD2 (5 bases). Germline CDR1 reads SGHKS; CDR2 reads YYEKEE (reference sequence). Trimming removed 4 bases at V and 5 bases at J, with 10 bases between. The CDR3 has 13 residues.

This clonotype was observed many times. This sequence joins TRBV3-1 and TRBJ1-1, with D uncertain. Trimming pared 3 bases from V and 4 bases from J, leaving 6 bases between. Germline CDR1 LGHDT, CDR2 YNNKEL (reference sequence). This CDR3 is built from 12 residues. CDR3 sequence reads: CASSQAGTEAFF. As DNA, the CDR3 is TGTGCCAGCAGCCAGGCAGGCACTGAAGCTTTCTTT. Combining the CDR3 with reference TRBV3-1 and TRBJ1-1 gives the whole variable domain DTAVSQTPKYLVTQMGNDKSIKCEQNLGHDTMYWYKQDSKKFLKIMFSYNNKELIINETVPNRFSPKSPDKAHLNLHINSLELGDSAVYFCASSQAGTEAFFGQGTRLTVV.

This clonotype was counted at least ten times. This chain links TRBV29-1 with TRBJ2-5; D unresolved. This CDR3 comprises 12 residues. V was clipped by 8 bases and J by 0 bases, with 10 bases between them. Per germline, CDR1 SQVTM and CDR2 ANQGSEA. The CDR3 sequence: CSMRQYQETQYF. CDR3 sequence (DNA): TGCAGCATGCGACAATACCAAGAGACCCAGTACTTC.

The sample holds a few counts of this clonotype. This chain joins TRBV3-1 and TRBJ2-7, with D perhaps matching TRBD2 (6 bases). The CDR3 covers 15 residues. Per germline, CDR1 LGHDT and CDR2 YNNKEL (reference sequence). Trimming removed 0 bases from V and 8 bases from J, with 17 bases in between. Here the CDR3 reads CASSQDPWGEVQQYF. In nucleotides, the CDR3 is TGTGCCAGCAGCCAAGATCCGTGGGGGGAGGTACAGCAGTACTTC.

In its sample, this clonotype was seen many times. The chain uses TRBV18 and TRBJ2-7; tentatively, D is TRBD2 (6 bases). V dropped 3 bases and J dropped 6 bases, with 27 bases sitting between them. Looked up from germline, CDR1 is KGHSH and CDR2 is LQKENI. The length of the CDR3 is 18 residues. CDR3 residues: CASSPLTSLRGEGGEQYF. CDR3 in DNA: TGTGCCAGCTCACCTCTAACATCCCTCCGGGGCGAGGGAGGCGAGCAGTACTTC.

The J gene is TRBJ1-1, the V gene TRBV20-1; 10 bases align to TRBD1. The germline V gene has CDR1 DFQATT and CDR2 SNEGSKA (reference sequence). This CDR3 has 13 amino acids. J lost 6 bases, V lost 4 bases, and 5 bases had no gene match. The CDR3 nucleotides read TGCAGTGCTACGGGACAGGGGATCGCTGAAGCTTTCTTT. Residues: CSATGQGIAEAFF.

The CDR3 loop is CATNTAGGSETQYF. CDR3 DNA: TGTGCCACCAACACAGCGGGAGGGTCGGAGACCCAGTACTTC. The chain employs TRBV15 and TRBJ2-5, with 10 bases fitting TRBD2. This CDR3 region has 14 residues. CDR1 is LNHNV, CDR2 YYDKDF, per germline (reference sequence). Trimming took 7 bases from V and 5 from J; bases not matched to a gene: 7.

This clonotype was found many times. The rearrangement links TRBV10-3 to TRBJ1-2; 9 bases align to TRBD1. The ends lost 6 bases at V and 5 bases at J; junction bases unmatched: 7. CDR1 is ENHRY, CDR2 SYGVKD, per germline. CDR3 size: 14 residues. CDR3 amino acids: CAISVDRGEYGYTF. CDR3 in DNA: TGTGCCATCAGCGTGGACAGGGGTGAATATGGCTACACCTTC.